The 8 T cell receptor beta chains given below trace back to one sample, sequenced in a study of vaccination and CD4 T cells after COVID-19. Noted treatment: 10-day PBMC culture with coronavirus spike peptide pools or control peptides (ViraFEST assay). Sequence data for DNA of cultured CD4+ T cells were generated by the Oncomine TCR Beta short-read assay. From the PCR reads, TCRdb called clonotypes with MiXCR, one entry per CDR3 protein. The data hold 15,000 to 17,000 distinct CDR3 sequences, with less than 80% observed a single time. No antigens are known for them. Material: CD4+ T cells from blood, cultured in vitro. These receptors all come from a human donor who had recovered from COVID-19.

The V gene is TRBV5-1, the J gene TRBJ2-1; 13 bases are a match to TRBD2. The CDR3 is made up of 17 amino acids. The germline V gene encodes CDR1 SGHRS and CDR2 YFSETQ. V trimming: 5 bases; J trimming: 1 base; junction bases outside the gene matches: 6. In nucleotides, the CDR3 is TGCGCCAGCAGTTGGACTAGCGGGAGCCCTTCCTACAATGAGCAGTTCTTC. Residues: CASSWTSGSPSYNEQFF.

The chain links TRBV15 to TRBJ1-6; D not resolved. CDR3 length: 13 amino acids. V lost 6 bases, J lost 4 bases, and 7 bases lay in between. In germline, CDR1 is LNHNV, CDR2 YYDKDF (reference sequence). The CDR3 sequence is CATSGSYNSPLHF. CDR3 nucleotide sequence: TGTGCCACCAGTGGCAGTTATAATTCACCCCTCCACTTT. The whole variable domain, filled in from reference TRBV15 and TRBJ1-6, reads DAMVIQNPRYQVTQFGKPVTLSCSQTLNHNVMYWYQQKSSQAPKLLFHYYDKDFNNEADTPDNFQSRRPNTSFCFLDIRSPGLGDTAMYLCATSGSYNSPLHFGNGTRLTVT.

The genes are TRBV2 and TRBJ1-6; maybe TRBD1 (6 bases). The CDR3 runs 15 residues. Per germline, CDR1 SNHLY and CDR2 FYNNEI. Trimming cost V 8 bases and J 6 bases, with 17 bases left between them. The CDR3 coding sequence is TGTGCCAGCCTAGACCCCACAGGGATTAATTCACCCCTCCACTTT. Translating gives CASLDPTGINSPLHF.

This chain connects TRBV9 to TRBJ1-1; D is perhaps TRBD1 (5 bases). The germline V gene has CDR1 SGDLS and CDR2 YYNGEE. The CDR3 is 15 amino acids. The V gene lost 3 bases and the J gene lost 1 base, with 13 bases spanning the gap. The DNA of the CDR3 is TGTGCCAGCAGCGAACTAGGGGTCCCGAACACTGAAGCTTTCTTT. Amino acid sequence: CASSELGVPNTEAFF.

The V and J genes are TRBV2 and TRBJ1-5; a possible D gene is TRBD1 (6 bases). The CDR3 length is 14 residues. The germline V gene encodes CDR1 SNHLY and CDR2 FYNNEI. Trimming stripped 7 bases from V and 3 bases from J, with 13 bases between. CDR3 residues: CASTWGLDNQPQHF. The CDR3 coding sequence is TGTGCCAGCACTTGGGGGCTTGACAATCAGCCCCAGCATTTT.

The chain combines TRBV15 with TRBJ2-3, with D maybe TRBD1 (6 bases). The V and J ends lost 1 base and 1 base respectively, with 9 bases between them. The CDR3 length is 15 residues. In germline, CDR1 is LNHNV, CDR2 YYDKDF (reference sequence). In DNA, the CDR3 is TGTGCCACCAGCAGAGGGTCAGGGGGCACAGATACGCAGTATTTT. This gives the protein CATSRGSGGTDTQYF. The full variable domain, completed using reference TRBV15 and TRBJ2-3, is DAMVIQNPRYQVTQFGKPVTLSCSQTLNHNVMYWYQQKSSQAPKLLFHYYDKDFNNEADTPDNFQSRRPNTSFCFLDIRSPGLGDTAMYLCATSRGSGGTDTQYFGPGTRLTVL.

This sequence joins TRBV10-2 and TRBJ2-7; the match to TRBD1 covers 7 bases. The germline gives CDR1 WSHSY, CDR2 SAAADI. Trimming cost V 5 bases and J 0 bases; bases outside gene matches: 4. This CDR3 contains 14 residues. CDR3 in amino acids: CASSPRTGSYEQYF. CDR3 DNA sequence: TGCGCCAGCAGTCCCAGGACAGGCTCCTACGAGCAGTACTTC.

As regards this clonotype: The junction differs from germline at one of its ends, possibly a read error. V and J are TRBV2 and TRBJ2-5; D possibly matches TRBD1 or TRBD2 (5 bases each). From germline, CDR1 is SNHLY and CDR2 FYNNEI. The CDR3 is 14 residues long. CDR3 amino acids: CASSSRGPQGTQYF. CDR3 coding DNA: TGTGCCAGCAGTTCCCGGGGCCCTCAAGGGACCCAGTACTTC.